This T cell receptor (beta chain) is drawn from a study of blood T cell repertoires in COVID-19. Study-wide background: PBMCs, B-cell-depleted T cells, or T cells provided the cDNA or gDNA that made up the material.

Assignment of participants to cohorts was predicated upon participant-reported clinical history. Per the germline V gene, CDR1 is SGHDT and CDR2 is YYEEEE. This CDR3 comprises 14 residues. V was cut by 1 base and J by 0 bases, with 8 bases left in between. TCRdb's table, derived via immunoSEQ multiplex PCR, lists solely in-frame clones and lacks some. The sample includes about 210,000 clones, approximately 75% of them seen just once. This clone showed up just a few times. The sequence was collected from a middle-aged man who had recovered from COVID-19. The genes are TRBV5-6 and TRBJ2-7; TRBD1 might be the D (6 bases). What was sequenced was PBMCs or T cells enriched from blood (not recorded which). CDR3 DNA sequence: TGTGCCAGCAGCTTGACAGGGCTCTCCTACGAGCAGTACTTC. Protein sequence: CASSLTGLSYEQYF. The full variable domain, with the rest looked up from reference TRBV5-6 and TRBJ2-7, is DAGVTQSPTHLIKTRGQQVTLRCSPKSGHDTVSWYQQALGQGPQFIFQYYEEEERQRGNFPDRFSGHQFPNYSSELNVNALLLGDSALYLCASSLTGLSYEQYFGPGTRLTVT.